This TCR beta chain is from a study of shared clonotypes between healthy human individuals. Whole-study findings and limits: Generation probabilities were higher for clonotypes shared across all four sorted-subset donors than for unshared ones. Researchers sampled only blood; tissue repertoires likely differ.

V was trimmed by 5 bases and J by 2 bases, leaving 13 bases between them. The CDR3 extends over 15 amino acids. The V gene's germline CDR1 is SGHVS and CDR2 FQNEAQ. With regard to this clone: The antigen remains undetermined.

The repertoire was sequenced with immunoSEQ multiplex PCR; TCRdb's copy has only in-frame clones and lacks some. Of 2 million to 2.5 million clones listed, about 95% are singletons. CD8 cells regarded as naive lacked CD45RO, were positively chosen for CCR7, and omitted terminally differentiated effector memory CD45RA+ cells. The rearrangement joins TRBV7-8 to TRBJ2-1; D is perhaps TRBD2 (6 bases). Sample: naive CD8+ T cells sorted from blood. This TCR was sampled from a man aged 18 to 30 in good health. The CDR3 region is CASSTDGGPYNEQFF. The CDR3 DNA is TGTGCCAGCAGCACGGACGGGGGACCCTACAATGAGCAGTTCTTC. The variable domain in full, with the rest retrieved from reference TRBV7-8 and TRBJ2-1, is GAGVSQSPRYKVAKRGQDVALRCDPISGHVSLFWYQQALGQGPEFLTYFQNEAQLDKSGLPSDRFFAERPEGSVSTLKIQRTQQEDSAVYLCASSTDGGPYNEQFFGPGTRLTVL.